This TCR beta chain derives from a study of cytomegalovirus exposure and HLA in healthy donors. Points from the study as a whole: Through in vitro validation, three CMV-associated chains were shown to be specific for CMV antigens. Rarity held for most TCR sequences, but there were some public TCRs that occurred in many donors. Donor immune exposure was known only as CMV serostatus.

A multiplex PCR was run with 60 Vbeta primers and 13 Jbeta primers. Some clones are missing from TCRdb's copy, which holds only in-frame ones; the method was immunoSEQ multiplex PCR. In the table there are more than 110,000 clones, 65% to 80% of which are singletons. A note on this clone: Its antigen remains unknown.

This receptor was taken from a male donor in good health and CMV-seropositive. Sequencing was performed on PBMCs.

The CDR3 DNA reads TGCGCCAGCAGCCAAGAAAGCGGGGTTCAATCCTACGAGCAGTACTTC. Amino acids: CASSQESGVQSYEQYF. J is TRBJ2-7 and V is TRBV4-3; 7 nucleotides align to TRBD2. The CDR3 contains 16 residues. Germline CDR1 reads LGHNA; CDR2 reads YSLEER. The junction had 6 bases not matched to a gene; V was cut back by 0 bases and J by 1 base.